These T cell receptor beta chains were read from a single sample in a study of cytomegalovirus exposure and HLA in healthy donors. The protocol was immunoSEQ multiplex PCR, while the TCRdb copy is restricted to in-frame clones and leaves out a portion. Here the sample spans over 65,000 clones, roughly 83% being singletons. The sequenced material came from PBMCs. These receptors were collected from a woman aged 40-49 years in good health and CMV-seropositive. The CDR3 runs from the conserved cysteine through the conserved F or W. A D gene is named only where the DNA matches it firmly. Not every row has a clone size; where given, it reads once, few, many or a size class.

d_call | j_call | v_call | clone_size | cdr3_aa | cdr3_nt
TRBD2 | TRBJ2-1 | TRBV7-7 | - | CASSPRVAGAGEQFF | TGTGCTAGCAGCCCTAGAGTAGCGGGAGCTGGTGAGCAGTTCTTC
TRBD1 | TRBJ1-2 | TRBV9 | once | CASSLYRGGYTF | TGTGCCAGCAGCCTCTACAGGGGTGGCTACACCTTC
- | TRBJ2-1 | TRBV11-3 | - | CASSYMTGPYNEQFF | TGTGCCAGCAGCTACATGACAGGACCTTACAATGAGCAGTTCTTC
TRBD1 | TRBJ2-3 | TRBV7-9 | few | CASSRDSNTDTQYF | TGTGCCAGCAGCCGGGACAGCAACACAGATACGCAGTATTTT
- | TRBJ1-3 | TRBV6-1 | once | CASNGGARNTIYF | TGTGCCAGCAACGGGGGGGCTAGAAACACCATATATTTT
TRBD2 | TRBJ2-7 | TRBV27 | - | CASSLFGGGPSYSYEQYF | TGTGCCAGCAGTTTATTCGGGGGAGGGCCTAGTTACTCCTACGAGCAGTACTTC
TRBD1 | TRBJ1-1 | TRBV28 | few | CASSLPTGSGTLGAFF | TGTGCCAGCAGTTTACCGACAGGGAGTGGAACACTGGGAGCTTTCTTT
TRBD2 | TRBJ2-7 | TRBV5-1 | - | CASSLGLAGYYEQYF | TGCGCCAGCAGCTTGGGACTAGCGGGATACTACGAGCAGTACTTC
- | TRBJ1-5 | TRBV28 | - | CASPEDPQLNDQPQHF | TGTGCCAGCCCGGAGGACCCTCAACTAAATGATCAGCCCCAGCATTTT
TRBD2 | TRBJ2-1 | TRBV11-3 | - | CASSPGGGGHNEQFF | TGTGCCAGCAGCCCCGGGGGCGGGGGGCACAATGAGCAGTTCTTC
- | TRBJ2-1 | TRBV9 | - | CASSGGGASYNEQFF | TGTGCCAGCAGCGGTGGGGGGGCATCCTACAATGAGCAGTTCTTC
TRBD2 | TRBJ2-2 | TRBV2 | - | CASSEDSSGTRKTGELFF | TGTGCCAGCAGTGAGGACAGTTCCGGGACTAGAAAGACCGGGGAGCTGTTTTTT
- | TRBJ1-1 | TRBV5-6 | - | CASSLQGSDTEAFF | TGTGCCAGCAGCTTACAGGGATCGGACACTGAAGCTTTCTTT
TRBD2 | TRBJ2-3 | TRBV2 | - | CAAGRLAVSTDTQYF | TGTGCCGCGGGACGACTAGCGGTTAGCACAGATACGCAGTATTTT
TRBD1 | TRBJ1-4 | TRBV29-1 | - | CSVGVTGDEKLFF | TGCAGCGTTGGAGTGACAGGGGATGAAAAACTGTTTTTT
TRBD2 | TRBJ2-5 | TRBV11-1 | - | CASSLVASGRPGQETQYF | TGTGCCAGCAGCTTAGTAGCTAGCGGGAGGCCCGGCCAAGAGACCCAGTACTTC
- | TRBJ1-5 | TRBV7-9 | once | CASSADTRNQPQHF | TGTGCCAGCAGCGCAGACACAAGGAATCAGCCCCAGCATTTT
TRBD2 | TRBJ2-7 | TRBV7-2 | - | CASSSSGTSYEQYF | TGTGCCAGCAGCAGCTCCGGGACTAGCTACGAGCAGTACTTC
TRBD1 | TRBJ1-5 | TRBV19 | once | CASSMDRGGQPQHF | TGTGCCAGTAGTATGGACAGGGGAGGACAGCCCCAGCATTTT
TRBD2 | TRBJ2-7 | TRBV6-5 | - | CASSYGTSGRYEQYF | TGTGCCAGCAGTTACGGGACTAGCGGGAGGTACGAGCAGTACTTC
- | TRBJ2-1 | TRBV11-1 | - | CASSLGPSRDNEQFF | TGTGCCAGCAGCTTAGGGCCCAGTCGGGACAATGAGCAGTTCTTC
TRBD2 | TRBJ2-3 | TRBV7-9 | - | CASSLLAGADTQYF | TGTGCCAGCAGCTTACTAGCGGGGGCAGATACGCAGTATTTT
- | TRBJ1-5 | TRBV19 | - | CASSPDSKYSNQPQHF | TGTGCCAGTAGTCCGGACAGCAAGTATAGCAATCAGCCCCAGCATTTT
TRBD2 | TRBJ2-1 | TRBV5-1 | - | CASSVTSGRVDEQFF | TGCGCCAGCAGCGTGACTAGCGGGAGGGTAGATGAGCAGTTCTTC
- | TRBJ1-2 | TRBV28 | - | CASSPPGGTGGYTF | TGTGCCAGCAGTCCCCCTGGGGGGACGGGTGGCTACACCTTC
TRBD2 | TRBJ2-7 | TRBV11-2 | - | CASTPGGSTREQYF | TGTGCCAGCACTCCGGGGGGATCGACGCGGGAGCAGTACTTC
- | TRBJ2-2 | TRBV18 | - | CASSPRQIGTGELFF | TGTGCCAGCTCACCACGACAGATCGGCACCGGGGAGCTGTTTTTT
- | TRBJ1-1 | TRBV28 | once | CASTGGGGAEAFF | TGTGCCAGCACTGGGGGGGGAGGCGCTGAAGCTTTCTTT
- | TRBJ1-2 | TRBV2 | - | CASSLTGYPNYGYTF | TGTGCCAGCAGTCTTACAGGGTACCCTAACTATGGCTACACCTTC
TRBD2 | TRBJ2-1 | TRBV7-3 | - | CASSNPSGSPYNEQFF | TGTGCCAGCAGCAACCCTAGCGGGAGTCCTTACAATGAGCAGTTCTTC
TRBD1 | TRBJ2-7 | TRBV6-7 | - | CASSYHDRGSDEQYF | TGTGCCAGCAGTTACCACGACAGGGGGTCAGACGAGCAGTACTTC
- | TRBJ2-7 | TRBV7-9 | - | CASLATGQPSYEQYF | TGTGCCAGCCTCGCGACGGGACAACCCTCCTACGAGCAGTACTTC
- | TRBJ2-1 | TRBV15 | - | CATSRPGGDDNEQFF | TGTGCCACCAGCAGACCCGGAGGGGATGACAATGAGCAGTTCTTC
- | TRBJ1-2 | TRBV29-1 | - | CSVEEGWNYGYTF | TGCAGCGTTGAGGAGGGTTGGAACTATGGCTACACCTTC
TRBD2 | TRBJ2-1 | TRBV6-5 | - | CATLAGGPGEQFF | TGTGCCACCTTAGCGGGGGGGCCTGGTGAGCAGTTCTTC
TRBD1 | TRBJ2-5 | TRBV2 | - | CASSDRTGKETQYF | TGTGCCAGCAGTGACAGGACAGGGAAAGAGACCCAGTACTTC
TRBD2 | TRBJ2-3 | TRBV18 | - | CASSPVAGGGTDTQYF | TGTGCCAGCTCACCTGTAGCGGGAGGAGGGACAGATACGCAGTATTTT
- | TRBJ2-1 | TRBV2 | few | CASYGPPRMDEQFF | TGTGCCAGCTATGGTCCCCCTAGAATGGATGAGCAGTTCTTC
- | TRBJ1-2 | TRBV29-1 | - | CSVEGSDGYTF | TGCAGCGTTGAGGGCAGTGATGGCTACACCTTC
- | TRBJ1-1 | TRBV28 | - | CASSLYLEAFF | TGTGCCAGCAGTTTGTATCTAGAAGCTTTCTTT
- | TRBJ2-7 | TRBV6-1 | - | CASRKMGTGIEQYF | TGTGCCAGCAGGAAGATGGGAACAGGGATCGAGCAGTACTTC
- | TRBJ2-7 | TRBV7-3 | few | CASSSYRVPEQYF | TGTGCCAGCAGCTCGTACAGGGTACCCGAGCAGTACTTC
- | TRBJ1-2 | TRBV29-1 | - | CSVETGGDGYTF | TGCAGCGTTGAAACCGGGGGAGACGGCTACACCTTC
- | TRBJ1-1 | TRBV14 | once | CASSLVQGNTEAFF | TGTGCCAGCAGCCTAGTACAGGGAAACACTGAAGCTTTCTTT
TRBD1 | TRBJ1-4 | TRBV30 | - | CAWSPSLDRGPASEKLFF | TGTGCCTGGAGTCCCTCACTTGACAGGGGCCCGGCAAGTGAAAAACTGTTTTTT
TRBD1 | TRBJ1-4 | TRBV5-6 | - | CASSLGATGAEKLFF | TGTGCCAGCAGCTTGGGGGCGACAGGGGCGGAAAAACTGTTTTTT
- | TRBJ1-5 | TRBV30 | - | CAWTGGKGQPQHF | TGTGCCTGGACCGGGGGGAAGGGACAGCCCCAGCATTTT
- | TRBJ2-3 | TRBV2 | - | CASEPLALSTDTQYF | TGTGCCAGCGAGCCCCTAGCGTTGAGCACAGATACGCAGTATTTT
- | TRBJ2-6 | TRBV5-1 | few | CASSLDLITSSGANVLTF | TGCGCCAGCAGCTTGGACCTGATAACGAGCTCTGGGGCCAACGTCCTGACTTTC
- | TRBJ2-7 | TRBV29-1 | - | CSVEEAEGSYEQYF | TGCAGCGTAGAGGAGGCGGAGGGGTCCTACGAGCAGTACTTC
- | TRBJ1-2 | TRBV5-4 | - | CASSTDGLGGYGYTF | TGTGCCAGCAGCACGGACGGCCTTGGAGGCTATGGCTACACCTTC
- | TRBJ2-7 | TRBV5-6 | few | CASSRSLHEQYF | TGTGCCAGCAGCCGTTCCCTCCACGAGCAGTACTTC
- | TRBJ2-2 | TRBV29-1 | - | CSVESPGGVTGELFF | TGCAGCGTTGAAAGTCCGGGCGGGGTCACCGGGGAGCTGTTTTTT